Each of the 13 T cell receptor beta chains below was sequenced from the same sample in a study of cytomegalovirus exposure and HLA in healthy donors. The PCR had 60 Vbeta and 13 Jbeta primers. The table came from immunoSEQ multiplex PCR; TCRdb's copy has only in-frame clones and leaves some out. Among about 140,000 clones listed, around three quarters were seen once. Sequencing was done on a sample of PBMCs. The receptors originated from a male donor in good health and CMV-seronegative.

This chain uses TRBV29-1 with TRBJ2-3; D not certain. CDR1 SQVTM and CDR2 ANQGSEA come from the germline V gene. V lost 8 bases, J lost 3 bases, and 24 bases lay in between. This CDR3 has 16 amino acids. CDR3 nucleotide sequence: TGCAGCTACACGCCCCCTACAGTCAGCAGGACAGATACGCAGTATTTT. Translating it yields CSYTPPTVSRTDTQYF.

This clone was recorded once. This rearrangement joins TRBV30 to TRBJ2-7; D gene uncertain. Between the trimmed V and J ends, which lost 4 bases and 4 bases, there was a span of 11 bases. This CDR3 region has 12 residues. Germline V gene lookup returns CDR1 GTSNPN and CDR2 SVGIG (reference sequence). CDR3 sequence (DNA): TGTGCCTGGAATCCCTCGGGTTACGAGCAGTACTTC. It encodes CAWNPSGYEQYF.

The chain joins TRBV6-6 to TRBJ2-2; weak D call: TRBD1 (7 bases). The CDR3 extends over 14 amino acids. V dropped 4 bases and J dropped 7 bases, with 13 bases sitting between them. The germline gives CDR1 MNHNY, CDR2 SVGAGI (reference sequence). The CDR3 loop is CASSFSRGVGELFF. The CDR3 region has the DNA TGTGCCAGCAGTTTTTCCAGGGGGGTCGGGGAGCTGTTTTTT.

V gene TRBV6-1 combines with J gene TRBJ1-5; no definite D call. V was cut by 3 bases and J by 8 bases, with 14 bases left in between. This CDR3 contains 14 residues. CDR1 is MNHNS and CDR2 is SASEGT in the germline V gene. CDR3 residues: CASSEYGVVEPQHF. CDR3 DNA sequence: TGTGCCAGCAGTGAGTATGGAGTAGTCGAGCCCCAGCATTTT.

This clone was counted a single time. The J gene is TRBJ1-5, the V gene TRBV5-8; D might be TRBD1 (5 bases). Trimming removed 2 bases at V and 1 base at J, with 10 bases between. Germline V gives CDR1 SGHTS, CDR2 YDEGEE. This CDR3 is 15 amino acids long. In nucleotides, the CDR3 is TGTGCCAGCAGCTTAGGAAGGGGAAGCAATCAGCCCCAGCATTTT. Translating gives CASSLGRGSNQPQHF.

The chain uses TRBV25-1 and TRBJ1-3; D remains ambiguous. Per the germline V gene, CDR1 is MGHDK and CDR2 is SYGVNS. The CDR3 has 12 amino acids. The V and J ends lost 6 bases and 4 bases respectively, with 7 bases between them. The CDR3 is CASRRSGNTIYF. Here the CDR3 DNA reads TGTGCCAGCAGGCGATCCGGAAACACCATATATTTT.

Written as DNA, the CDR3 is TGTGCCTGGAGTGGCCCCGGGGGAAGCGTTAATGAAAAACTGTTTTTT. It specifies CAWSGPGGSVNEKLFF. The chain recombines TRBV30 with TRBJ1-4; TRBD1 might be the D (5 bases). Trimming shortened V by 1 base and J by 4 bases, and 16 bases separated the two germline ends. Germline-derived CDR1 and CDR2 are GTSNPN and SVGIG (reference sequence). This CDR3 has 16 residues.

The genes are TRBV30 and TRBJ1-1; D gene unclear. From germline, CDR1 is GTSNPN and CDR2 SVGIG (reference sequence). The CDR3 has 13 residues. Trimming removed 3 bases at V and 7 bases at J, with 15 bases between. The CDR3 here is CAWRVGRSNEAFF. DNA for the CDR3: TGTGCCTGGAGGGTGGGCAGGTCCAATGAAGCTTTCTTT.

This chain connects TRBV5-1 to TRBJ2-2, with a possible D match to TRBD1 (6 bases). CDR1 SGHRS and CDR2 YFSETQ come from the germline V gene. CDR3 length equals 13 residues. The V end lost 1 base, the J end lost 12 bases, and 13 bases lay between the germline ends. Here the CDR3 DNA reads TGCGCCAGCAGCTTGAACTCAGGGGAGAAGCTGTTTTTT. Protein sequence: CASSLNSGEKLFF.

The rearrangement joins TRBV2 to TRBJ2-5, with TRBD1 as a possible D gene (6 bases). Germline V CDR1 and CDR2: SNHLY, FYNNEI. This CDR3 is 16 amino acids long. V was clipped by 7 bases and J by 0 bases, with 18 bases between them. The chain's CDR3 is CASIGQGQVDQETQYF. The CDR3 DNA sequence: TGTGCCAGCATCGGTCAGGGGCAGGTGGACCAAGAGACCCAGTACTTC.

The V call is TRBV7-9, the J call TRBJ1-1; TRBD1 matches 9 bases. The CDR3 totals 16 residues. Germline V gene lookup returns CDR1 SEHNR and CDR2 FQNEAQ (reference sequence). V lost 1 base and J lost 4; bases outside the gene matches: 7. Here the CDR3 reads CASSLGDRGDLTEAFF. The CDR3 DNA sequence: TGTGCCAGCAGCTTAGGAGACAGGGGGGATCTCACTGAAGCTTTCTTT.

The genes are TRBV19 and TRBJ1-2, with a weak D call TRBD1 (6 bases). V was shortened by 10 bases and J by 6 bases, with 15 bases between the two germline ends. The CDR3 is 12 residues long. Per germline, CDR1 LNHDA and CDR2 SQIVND (reference sequence). DNA for the CDR3: TGTGCCACTGGTGGGGGGGCAGATGGCTACACCTTC. This translates into CATGGGADGYTF.

This chain joins TRBV6-1 and TRBJ2-3, with 12 nucleotides matching TRBD2. The CDR3 is 15 amino acids. V was pared by 3 bases and J by 4 bases, with 2 bases of the junction left unmatched. Germline-derived CDR1 and CDR2 are MNHNS and SASEGT. The CDR3 DNA sequence: TGTGCCAGCAGTGAGACTAGCGGGGGCGCAGATACGCAGTATTTT. Protein product: CASSETSGGADTQYF.